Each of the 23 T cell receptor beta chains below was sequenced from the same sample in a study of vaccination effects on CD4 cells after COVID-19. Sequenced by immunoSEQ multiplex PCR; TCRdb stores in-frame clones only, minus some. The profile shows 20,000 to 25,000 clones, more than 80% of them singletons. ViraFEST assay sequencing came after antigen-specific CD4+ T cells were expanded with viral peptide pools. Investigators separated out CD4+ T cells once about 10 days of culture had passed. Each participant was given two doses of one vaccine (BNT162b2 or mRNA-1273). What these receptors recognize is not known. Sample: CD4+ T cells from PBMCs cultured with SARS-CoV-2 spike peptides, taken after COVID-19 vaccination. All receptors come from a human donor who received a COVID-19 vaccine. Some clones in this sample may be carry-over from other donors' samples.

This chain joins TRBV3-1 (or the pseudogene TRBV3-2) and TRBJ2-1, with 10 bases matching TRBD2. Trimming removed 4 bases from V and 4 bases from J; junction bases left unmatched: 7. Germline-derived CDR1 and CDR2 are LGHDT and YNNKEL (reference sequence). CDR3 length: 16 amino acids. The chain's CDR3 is CASSPYSGGQYNEQFF. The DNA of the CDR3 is TGTGCCAGCAGCCCGTATAGCGGGGGGCAATACAATGAGCAGTTCTTC.

CDR3 in amino acids: CASTLHRGFNSPLHF. CDR3 DNA sequence: TGTGCCAGCACCCTACACAGGGGCTTTAATTCACCCCTCCACTTT. This rearrangement joins TRBV6-5 to TRBJ1-6, with TRBD1 identical over 7 bases. Germline CDR1 reads MNHEY; CDR2 reads SVGAGI. J was trimmed by 6 bases and V by 7 bases; bases with no gene match: 9. The CDR3 spans 15 residues.

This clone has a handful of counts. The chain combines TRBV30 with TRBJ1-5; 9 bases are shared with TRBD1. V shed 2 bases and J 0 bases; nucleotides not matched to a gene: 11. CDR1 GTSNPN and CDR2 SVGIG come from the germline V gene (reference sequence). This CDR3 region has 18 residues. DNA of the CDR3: TGTGCCTGGAGTCCCGGGACAGGGAGAACCTATAGCAATCAGCCCCAGCATTTT. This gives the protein CAWSPGTGRTYSNQPQHF.

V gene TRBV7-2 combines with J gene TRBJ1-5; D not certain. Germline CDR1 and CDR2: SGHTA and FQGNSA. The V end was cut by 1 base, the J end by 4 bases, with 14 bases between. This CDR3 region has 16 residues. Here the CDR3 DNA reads TGTGCCAGCAGCTTAGTCGGGTCCGAACCAAATCAGCCCCAGCATTTT. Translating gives CASSLVGSEPNQPQHF.

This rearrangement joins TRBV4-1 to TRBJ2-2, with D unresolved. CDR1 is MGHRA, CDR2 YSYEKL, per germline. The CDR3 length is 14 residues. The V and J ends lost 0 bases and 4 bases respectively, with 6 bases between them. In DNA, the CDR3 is TGCGCCAGCAGCCAAGATCCGGCCACCGGGGAGCTGTTTTTT. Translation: CASSQDPATGELFF.

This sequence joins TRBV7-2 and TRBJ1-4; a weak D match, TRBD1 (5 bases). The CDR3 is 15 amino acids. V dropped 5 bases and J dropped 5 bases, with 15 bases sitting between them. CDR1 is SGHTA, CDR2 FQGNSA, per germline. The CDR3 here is CASSGFGTGNEKLFF. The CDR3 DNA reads TGTGCCAGCAGCGGCTTCGGGACCGGAAATGAAAAACTGTTTTTT.

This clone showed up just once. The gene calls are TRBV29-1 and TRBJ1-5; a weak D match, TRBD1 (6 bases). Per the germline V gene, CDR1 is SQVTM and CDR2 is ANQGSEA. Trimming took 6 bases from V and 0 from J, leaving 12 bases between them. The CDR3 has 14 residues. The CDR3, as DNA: TGCAGCGTACTCACAGGGATTAGCAATCAGCCCCAGCATTTT. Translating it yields CSVLTGISNQPQHF.

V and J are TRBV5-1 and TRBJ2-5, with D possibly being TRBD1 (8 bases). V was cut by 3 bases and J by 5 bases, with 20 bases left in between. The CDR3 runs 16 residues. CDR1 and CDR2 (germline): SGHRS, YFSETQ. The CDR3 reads CASSWGGQGAMETQYF. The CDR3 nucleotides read TGCGCCAGCAGCTGGGGGGGGCAGGGGGCGATGGAGACCCAGTACTTC. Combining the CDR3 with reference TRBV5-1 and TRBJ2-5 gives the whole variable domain KAGVTQTPRYLIKTRGQQVTLSCSPISGHRSVSWYQQTPGQGLQFLFEYFSETQRNKGNFPGRFSGRQFSNSRSEMNVSTLELGDSALYLCASSWGGQGAMETQYFGPGTRLLVL.

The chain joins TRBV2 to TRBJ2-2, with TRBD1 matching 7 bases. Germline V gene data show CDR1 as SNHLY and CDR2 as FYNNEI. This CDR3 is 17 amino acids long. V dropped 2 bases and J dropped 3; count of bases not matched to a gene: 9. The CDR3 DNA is TGTGCCAGCAGTGAACTCAAGGGGGCTGGAGACACCGGGGAGCTGTTTTTT. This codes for CASSELKGAGDTGELFF.

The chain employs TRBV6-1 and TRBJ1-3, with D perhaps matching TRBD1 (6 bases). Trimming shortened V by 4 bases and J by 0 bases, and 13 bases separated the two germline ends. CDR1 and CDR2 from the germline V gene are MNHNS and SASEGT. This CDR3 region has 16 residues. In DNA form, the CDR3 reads TGTGCCAGCAGTGTTCGGGGGCTCGACTCTGGAAACACCATATATTTT. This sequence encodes CASSVRGLDSGNTIYF.

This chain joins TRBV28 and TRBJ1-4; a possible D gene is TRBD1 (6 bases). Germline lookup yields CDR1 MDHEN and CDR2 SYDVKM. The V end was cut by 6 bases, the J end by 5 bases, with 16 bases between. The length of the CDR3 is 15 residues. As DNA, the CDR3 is TGTGCCAGCAGCTCGCTGGGGGGCGTAAATGAAAAACTGTTTTTT. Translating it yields CASSSLGGVNEKLFF.

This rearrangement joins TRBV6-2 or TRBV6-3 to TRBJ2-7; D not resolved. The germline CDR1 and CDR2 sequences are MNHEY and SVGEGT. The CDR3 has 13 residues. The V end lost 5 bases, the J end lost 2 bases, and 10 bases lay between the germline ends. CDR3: CASSPHQAYEQYV. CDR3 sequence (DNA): TGTGCCAGCAGTCCCCATCAAGCCTACGAGCAGTACGTC.

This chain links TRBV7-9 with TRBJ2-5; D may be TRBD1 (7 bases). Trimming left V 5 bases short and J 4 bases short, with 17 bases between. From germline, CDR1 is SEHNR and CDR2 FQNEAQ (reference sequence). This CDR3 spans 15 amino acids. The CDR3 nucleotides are TGTGCCAGCAGCCTCGCGGAGGGGGCCGGAGAGACCCAGTACTTC. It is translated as CASSLAEGAGETQYF. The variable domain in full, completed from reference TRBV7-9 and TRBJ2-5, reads DTGVSQNPRHKITKRGQNVTFRCDPISEHNRLYWYRQTLGQGPEFLTYFQNEAQLEKSRLLSDRFSAERPKGSFSTLEIQRTEQGDSAMYLCASSLAEGAGETQYFGPGTRLLVL.

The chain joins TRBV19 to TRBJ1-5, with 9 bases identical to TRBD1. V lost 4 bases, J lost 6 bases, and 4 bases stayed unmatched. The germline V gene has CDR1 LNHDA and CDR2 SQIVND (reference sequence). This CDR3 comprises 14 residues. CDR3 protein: CASSRTGVSQPQHF. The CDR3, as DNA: TGTGCCAGTAGTAGGACAGGGGTGAGTCAGCCCCAGCATTTT.

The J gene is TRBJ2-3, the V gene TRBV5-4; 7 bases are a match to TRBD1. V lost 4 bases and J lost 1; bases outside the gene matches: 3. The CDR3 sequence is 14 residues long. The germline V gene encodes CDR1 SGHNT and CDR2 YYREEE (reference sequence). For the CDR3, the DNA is TGTGCCAGCAGCCGGACAGGTCGCACAGATACGCAGTATTTT. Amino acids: CASSRTGRTDTQYF.

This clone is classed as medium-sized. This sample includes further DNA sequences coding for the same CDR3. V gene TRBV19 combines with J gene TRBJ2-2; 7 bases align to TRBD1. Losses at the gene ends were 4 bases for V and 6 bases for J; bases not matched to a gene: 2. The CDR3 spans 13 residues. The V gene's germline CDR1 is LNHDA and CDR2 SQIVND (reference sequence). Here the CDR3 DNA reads TGTGCCAGTAGTAGGGGACAGCCCGGGGAGCTGTTTTTT. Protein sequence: CASSRGQPGELFF.

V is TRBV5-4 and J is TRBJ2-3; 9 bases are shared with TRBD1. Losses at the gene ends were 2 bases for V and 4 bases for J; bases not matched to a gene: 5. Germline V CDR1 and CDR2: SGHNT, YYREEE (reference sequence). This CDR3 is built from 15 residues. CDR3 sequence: CASSFRDRVADTQYF. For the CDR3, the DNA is TGTGCCAGCAGCTTCCGGGACAGGGTAGCAGATACGCAGTATTTT.

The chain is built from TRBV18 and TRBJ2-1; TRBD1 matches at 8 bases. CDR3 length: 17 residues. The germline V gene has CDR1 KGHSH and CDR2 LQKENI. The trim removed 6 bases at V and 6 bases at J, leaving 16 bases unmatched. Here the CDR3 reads CASSIVQGAVSVNEQFF. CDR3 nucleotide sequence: TGTGCCAGCTCCATCGTTCAGGGGGCAGTTTCGGTCAATGAGCAGTTCTTC.

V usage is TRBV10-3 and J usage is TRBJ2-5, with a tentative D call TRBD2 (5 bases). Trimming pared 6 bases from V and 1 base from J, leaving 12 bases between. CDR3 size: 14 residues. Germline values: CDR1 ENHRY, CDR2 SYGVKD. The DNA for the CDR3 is TGTGCCATCAGAGGTAGCGTCCTCCAAGAGACCCAGTACTTC. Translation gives CAIRGSVLQETQYF.

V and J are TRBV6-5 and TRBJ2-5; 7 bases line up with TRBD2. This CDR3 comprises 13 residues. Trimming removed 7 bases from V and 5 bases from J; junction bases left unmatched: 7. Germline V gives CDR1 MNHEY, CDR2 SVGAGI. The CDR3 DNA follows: TGTGCCAGCAATTCTGAGCGGGGTGAGACCCAGTACTTC. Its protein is CASNSERGETQYF.

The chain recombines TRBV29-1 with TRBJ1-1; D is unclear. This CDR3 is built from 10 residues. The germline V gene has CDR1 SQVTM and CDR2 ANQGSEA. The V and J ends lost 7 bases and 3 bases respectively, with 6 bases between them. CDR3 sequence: CSAHYTEAFF. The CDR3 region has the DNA TGCAGCGCACACTACACTGAAGCTTTCTTT.

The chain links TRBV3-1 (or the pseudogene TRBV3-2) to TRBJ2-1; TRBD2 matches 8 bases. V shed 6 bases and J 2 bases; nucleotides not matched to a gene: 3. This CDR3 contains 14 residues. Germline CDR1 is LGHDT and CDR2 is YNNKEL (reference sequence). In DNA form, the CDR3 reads TGTGCCAGCAGTTTGCGGGGGGCCTACAATGAGCAGTTCTTC. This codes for CASSLRGAYNEQFF.

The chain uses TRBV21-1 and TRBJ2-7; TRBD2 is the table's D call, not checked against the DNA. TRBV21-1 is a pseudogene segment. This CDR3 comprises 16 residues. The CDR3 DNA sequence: TGTGCCAGCAGACGGGGGGCTAACTCTGATTCCTACGAGCAGTACGTC. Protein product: CASRRGANSDSYEQYV.